A single sample gave rise to the 28 T cell receptor beta chains below, sequenced in a study of T cells expressing NK-cell markers. TCRdb reprocessed the 5' RACE reads and stores each CDR3 protein as one record, lacking DNA. The sample totals some 140,000 distinct CDR3 sequences. Sequenced material: blood T cells: a sorted CD56 or NKG2C T cell subset, CD4+ or CD8+ T cells, or bulk PBMC T cells (not recorded which). The receptor set was obtained from a woman aged 45-60 years in good health.

CDR3 sequence reads: CASGGNREFSTDTQYF. The V gene is TRBV12-3 or TRBV12-4, the J gene TRBJ2-3; there is no DNA to check the TCRdb D call of TRBD1. The CDR3 loop spans 16 amino acids.

The chain joins TRBV5-5 to TRBJ2-3; the D gene TCRdb calls, TRBD1, cannot be checked with no DNA. The length of the CDR3 is 16 residues. Germline CDR1 reads SGHKS; CDR2 reads YYEKEE (reference sequence). CDR3 sequence reads: CASSSGQPTSTDTQYF. Combining the CDR3 with reference TRBV5-5 and TRBJ2-3 gives the whole variable domain DAGVTQSPTHLIKTRGQQVTLRCSPISGHKSVSWYQQVLGQGPQFIFQYYEKEERGRGNFPDRFSARQFPNYSSELNVNALLLGDSALYLCASSSGQPTSTDTQYFGPGTRLTVL.

The chain combines TRBV19 with TRBJ2-7; TCRdb indicates TRBD1, and absent DNA this call remains unverified. This CDR3 has 13 residues. Germline CDR1 LNHDA, CDR2 SQIVND (reference sequence). This CDR3 is CATKGGGSYEQYF.

The rearrangement uses TRBV24-1 and TRBJ2-1; checking the TCRdb D call of TRBD1 is not possible without DNA. The V gene's germline CDR1 is KGHDR and CDR2 SFDVKD. This CDR3 has 15 residues. The CDR3 spells CATSGSLGPRNEQFF.

The genes are TRBV12-3 or TRBV12-4 and TRBJ2-1; the TRBD2 assignment by TCRdb is unverifiable without DNA. The CDR3 loop spans 13 amino acids. The CDR3: CASSFIPGRAQFF.

The chain uses TRBV6-6 and TRBJ1-3; TCRdb outputs TRBD1, but without DNA this stays unchecked. The CDR3 contains 17 residues. Per the germline V gene, CDR1 is MNHNY and CDR2 is SVGAGI (reference sequence). The CDR3 here is CASSQTPGGESGNTIYF.

The chain couples TRBV29-1 to TRBJ1-1; the D call of TRBD1 rests on TCRdb alone, since no DNA is present to check it. This CDR3 spans 14 amino acids. Germline lookup yields CDR1 SQVTM and CDR2 ANQGSEA. The CDR3 is CSVHSGNGNTEAFF.

V is TRBV5-1 and J is TRBJ1-1. This CDR3 has 13 amino acids. Germline V gene lookup returns CDR1 SGHRS and CDR2 YFSETQ. Here the CDR3 reads CASSFNKGAEAFF. Supplemented by reference TRBV5-1 and TRBJ1-1, the full variable domain reads KAGVTQTPRYLIKTRGQQVTLSCSPISGHRSVSWYQQTPGQGLQFLFEYFSETQRNKGNFPGRFSGRQFSNSRSEMNVSTLELGDSALYLCASSFNKGAEAFFGQGTRLTVV.

The J gene is TRBJ2-1, the V gene TRBV29-1; TCRdb names TRBD2, which stays unverified in the absence of DNA. Germline CDR1 reads SQVTM; CDR2 reads ANQGSEA. This CDR3 is 13 amino acids long. CDR3: CSVASGSGDEQFF.

This rearrangement joins TRBV19 to TRBJ1-2. The CDR3 consists of 13 residues. The V gene's germline CDR1 is LNHDA and CDR2 SQIVND (reference sequence). The chain's CDR3 is CASSIRGYYGYTF.

J is TRBJ2-3 and V is TRBV5-4; the TRBD2 assignment by TCRdb is unverifiable without DNA. This CDR3 has 16 amino acids. Germline V gene lookup returns CDR1 SGHNT and CDR2 YYREEE (reference sequence). CDR3 loop: CASSFLADSSTDTQYF.

V usage is TRBV7-2 and J usage is TRBJ2-1; TCRdb indicates TRBD2, and absent DNA this call remains unverified. CDR3 length equals 15 residues. CDR1 is SGHTA and CDR2 is FQGNSA in the germline V gene. CDR3 sequence: CASSLGGSNYNEQFF.

The CDR3 sequence is CSARGGGGLQETQYF. V usage is TRBV20-1 and J usage is TRBJ2-5; TCRdb indicates TRBD1, and absent DNA this call remains unverified. There are 15 residues in the CDR3. Germline values: CDR1 DFQATT, CDR2 SNEGSKA (reference sequence).

This rearrangement joins TRBV12-3 or TRBV12-4 to TRBJ2-7; the D gene TCRdb calls, TRBD2, cannot be checked with no DNA. The CDR3 is 14 residues long. CDR3 in amino acids: CASSLAGGINEQYF.

This chain links TRBV5-6 with TRBJ2-2. The CDR3 sequence is 16 residues long. The germline gives CDR1 SGHDT, CDR2 YYEEEE. The CDR3 sequence: CASSSAGDSDTGELFF.

The rearrangement links TRBV4-2 to TRBJ2-3; TCRdb's D call of TRBD2 is untestable without DNA. The CDR3 runs 12 residues. Germline V gene lookup returns CDR1 LGHNA and CDR2 YNFKEQ. This CDR3 reads CASSHGRDTQYF.

The chain combines TRBV9 with TRBJ2-3; there is no DNA to check the TCRdb D call of TRBD1. The CDR3 covers 16 residues. Germline values: CDR1 SGDLS, CDR2 YYNGEE. Here the CDR3 reads CASSALDRGLTDTQYF.

J is TRBJ2-2 and V is TRBV19; TCRdb proposes TRBD1, but this gene call is untestable without DNA. Germline CDR1 reads LNHDA; CDR2 reads SQIVND (reference sequence). The CDR3 has 16 amino acids. The CDR3 sequence: CASSSHGTGPEAELFF.

This chain joins TRBV7-8 and TRBJ2-2; checking the TCRdb D call of TRBD2 is not possible without DNA. Germline V gene lookup returns CDR1 SGHVS and CDR2 FQNEAQ. This CDR3 spans 17 amino acids. The CDR3 protein is CASSLVALAGVTGELFF.

The chain is built from TRBV27 and TRBJ2-3; without DNA, the TCRdb call of TRBD2 cannot be checked. CDR3 length: 15 amino acids. The germline CDR1 and CDR2 sequences are MNHEY and SMNVEV (reference sequence). CDR3 in amino acids: CASGRVAVGADTQYF.

The chain couples TRBV19 to TRBJ2-1; the D call of TRBD2 rests on TCRdb alone, since no DNA is present to check it. Germline values: CDR1 LNHDA, CDR2 SQIVND (reference sequence). The CDR3 contains 14 residues. The CDR3 protein is CASSIAGGHNEQFF.

V gene TRBV7-6 combines with J gene TRBJ2-3; the TCRdb D gene call, TRBD1, has no DNA to confirm it. The CDR3 contains 14 residues. CDR1 and CDR2 from the germline V gene are SGHVS and FNYEAQ. The CDR3 is CASSRTGFTDTQYF.

The chain combines TRBV12-3 or TRBV12-4 with TRBJ2-2; the D call from TCRdb, TRBD1, cannot be confirmed without DNA. The CDR3 contains 15 residues. CDR3 sequence: CASSSGGMNTGELFF.

This chain uses TRBV24-1 with TRBJ2-1; TCRdb designates TRBD1, a call that cannot be tested without DNA. Germline loops: CDR1 KGHDR, CDR2 SFDVKD. The CDR3 is 18 amino acids. The CDR3: CATSLSLASGSSYNEQFF.

The chain uses TRBV4-1 and TRBJ2-3; checking the TCRdb D call of TRBD1 is not possible without DNA. Germline V gene data show CDR1 as MGHRA and CDR2 as YSYEKL. This CDR3 is 17 amino acids long. CDR3: CASSQYTGESGTDTQYF.

J is TRBJ1-1 and V is TRBV6-5. This CDR3 region has 11 residues. Germline CDR1 reads MNHEY; CDR2 reads SVGAGI. This chain's CDR3 is CASSYWGGAFF.

J is TRBJ2-3 and V is TRBV10-2; TCRdb designates TRBD2, a call that cannot be tested without DNA. Per germline, CDR1 WSHSY and CDR2 SAAADI. The CDR3 totals 16 residues. CDR3: CASSRLGSLGTDTQYF.

The CDR3 sequence is CASSYGSNQETQYF. The chain is built from TRBV6-5 and TRBJ2-5. Germline CDR1 and CDR2: MNHEY and SVGAGI. There are 14 residues in the CDR3.